This T cell receptor beta chain appears in the sequencing data of a study of monozygotic twins with inflammatory bowel disease. Study-level points and caveats: Patients received differing immunosuppressive treatments, which may have added variability to their repertoires.

Regarding this clonotype: Its antigen remains unknown.

This CDR3 contains 16 residues. Germline V gene lookup returns CDR1 SGHTA and CDR2 FQGNSA. TCRdb derives one entry per CDR3 protein from the 5' RACE reads, leaving out DNA. The sample has 150,000 to 200,000 distinct CDR3 sequences. The chain links TRBV7-2 to TRBJ1-1; without DNA, the TCRdb call of TRBD1 cannot be checked. Sample: blood. This TCR was recovered from a human donor with ulcerative colitis or Crohn's disease, or a healthy co-twin of an affected twin (not recorded which). The CDR3 region is CASSLRIGHPGTEAFF.